These 27 T cell receptor beta chains were sequenced from one sample in a study of cytomegalovirus exposure and HLA in healthy donors. The study ran its PCR with 60 Vbeta and 13 Jbeta primers. Libraries were prepared by immunoSEQ multiplex PCR; TCRdb keeps only in-frame clonotypes and omits some of them. There are approximately 150,000 clones in the sample; approximately 70% occur only once, and about 4.9% lies in the top ten. Sequencing was done on a sample of PBMCs. The receptors come from a woman aged 18 to 35 in good health and CMV-seropositive.

Here the CDR3 reads CASSLDRGNTGELFF. The CDR3 bases are TGTGCCAGCAGTTTAGATAGGGGAAACACCGGGGAGCTGTTTTTT. The gene calls are TRBV28 and TRBJ2-2; the D gene is possibly TRBD1 (5 bases). The CDR3 runs 15 residues. Trimming removed 2 bases from V and 2 bases from J, with 9 bases in between. Germline V gene lookup returns CDR1 MDHEN and CDR2 SYDVKM.

A single count supports this clone. One end of the junction does not line up with germline, which may come from a read error. The CDR3 here is CASSLDSETQYF. CDR3 in DNA: TGTGCTAGCAGCTTAGATTCGGAGACCCAGTACTTC. The chain has TRBV7-7 and TRBJ2-5; D gene uncertain. Germline CDR1 reads SSHAT; CDR2 reads FNYEAQ (reference sequence). The CDR3 has 12 residues.

This clone was recorded once. Distinct nucleotide sequences in the sample also encode this CDR3. The gene calls are TRBV5-1 and TRBJ2-7; D perhaps matches TRBD1 (6 bases). Germline V CDR1 and CDR2: SGHRS, YFSETQ. The ends were cut back, 4 bases at V and 3 bases at J, with 8 bases in the middle. CDR3 length equals 12 residues. The CDR3 nucleotides read TGCGCCAGCAGCCTACAGGGCTACGAGCAGTACTTC. Protein: CASSLQGYEQYF. Together with reference TRBV5-1 and TRBJ2-7, the CDR3 gives the full variable domain: KAGVTQTPRYLIKTRGQQVTLSCSPISGHRSVSWYQQTPGQGLQFLFEYFSETQRNKGNFPGRFSGRQFSNSRSEMNVSTLELGDSALYLCASSLQGYEQYFGPGTRLTVT.

This clone was found a few times. The chain combines TRBV6-1 with TRBJ2-1, with TRBD1 matching over 7 bases. J gave up 5 bases and V 5 bases, and 9 bases lay outside the gene matches. Per the germline V gene, CDR1 is MNHNS and CDR2 is SASEGT. The CDR3 extends over 15 amino acids. CDR3 protein: CASSKWTGLNNEQFF. As DNA, the CDR3 is TGTGCCAGCAGTAAATGGACAGGTTTAAACAATGAGCAGTTCTTC.

V and J are TRBV7-8 and TRBJ1-5, with D possibly TRBD1 on 5 matching bases. V was shortened by 1 base and J by 0 bases, with 10 bases between the two germline ends. The V gene's germline CDR1 is SGHVS and CDR2 FQNEAQ. CDR3 size: 16 residues. This chain's CDR3 is CASSLETAYSNQPQHF. CDR3 DNA: TGTGCCAGCAGCTTAGAGACAGCCTATAGCAATCAGCCCCAGCATTTT.

The chain is built from TRBV14 and TRBJ2-2, with no clear D. There are 16 residues in the CDR3. The V and J ends lost 5 bases and 2 bases respectively, with 15 bases between them. CDR1 and CDR2 from the germline V gene are SGHDN and FVKESK. CDR3 nucleotides: TGTGCCAGCAGCGGCGTCCTGCAGCGAAACACCGGGGAGCTGTTTTTT. It yields the protein CASSGVLQRNTGELFF.

The rearrangement joins TRBV30 to TRBJ1-2; D ambiguous. V dropped 6 bases and J dropped 4 bases, with 21 bases sitting between them. Germline V gene sequence: CDR1 GTSNPN, CDR2 SVGIG (reference sequence). The CDR3 contains 15 residues. CDR3 nucleotides: TGTGCCTGTTCCCCCTCCAGCACAGATTTCTATGGCTACACCTTC. Protein: CACSPSSTDFYGYTF.

The chain is built from TRBV7-6 and TRBJ2-2; D is ambiguous. This CDR3 has 16 amino acids. V gave up 5 bases and J gave up 4 bases, with 17 bases separating them. The germline CDR1 and CDR2 sequences are SGHVS and FNYEAQ. The CDR3 loop is CASSPYPPSGTGELFF. The CDR3 DNA follows: TGTGCCAGCAGCCCTTATCCCCCTTCCGGCACCGGGGAGCTGTTTTTT.

The chain carries TRBV29-1 and TRBJ2-3, with D unresolved. Trimming removed 1 base at V and 3 bases at J, with 11 bases between. Germline lookup yields CDR1 SQVTM and CDR2 ANQGSEA. The CDR3 has 14 amino acids. The CDR3 here is CSVEGRQSTDTQYF. Written as DNA, the CDR3 is TGCAGCGTTGAAGGCAGGCAGTCGACAGATACGCAGTATTTT.

This rearrangement joins TRBV5-4 to TRBJ1-1; D uncertain. This CDR3 has 14 amino acids. Trimming took off 5 bases at V and 3 bases at J, with 14 bases between the two ends. CDR1 SGHNT and CDR2 YYREEE come from the germline V gene (reference sequence). The CDR3 nucleotides read TGTGCCAGCAGACTTAGAATGAGGGACACTGAAGCTTTCTTT. It codes for CASRLRMRDTEAFF. Based on the CDR3 plus reference TRBV5-4 and TRBJ1-1, the full variable domain is ETGVTQSPTHLIKTRGQQVTLRCSSQSGHNTVSWYQQALGQGPQFIFQYYREEENGRGNFPPRFSGLQFPNYSSELNVNALELDDSALYLCASRLRMRDTEAFFGQGTRLTVV.

The rearrangement links TRBV7-2 to TRBJ2-3; TRBD2 matches at 11 bases. Germline V gene data show CDR1 as SGHTA and CDR2 as FQGNSA. The J segment lost 7 bases and the V segment lost 3 bases, leaving 9 bases of the junction unmatched. This CDR3 contains 16 residues. The CDR3 DNA sequence: TGTGCCAGCAGCTTTAGGAGACTAGCGGGGATAAATACGCAGTATTTT. Its translation is CASSFRRLAGINTQYF.

The chain couples TRBV13 to TRBJ1-5; 9 nucleotides align to TRBD1. The V segment lost 5 bases and the J segment 1 base; nucleotides outside the gene matches: 9. Germline lookup yields CDR1 PRHDT and CDR2 FYEKMQ (reference sequence). The CDR3 loop spans 17 amino acids. DNA of the CDR3: TGTGCCAGCAGCAAACGGACAGGGGCTTTGAGCAATCAGCCCCAGCATTTT. Amino acids: CASSKRTGALSNQPQHF.

The J gene is TRBJ1-4, the V gene TRBV18, with 10 bases fitting TRBD1. J was trimmed by 7 bases and V by 4 bases; bases with no gene match: 3. There are 14 residues in the CDR3. CDR1 is KGHSH, CDR2 LQKENI, per germline. The CDR3: CASSLGQGTEKLFF. The CDR3 DNA follows: TGTGCCAGCTCACTGGGACAGGGGACTGAAAAACTGTTTTTT. The whole variable domain, remainder taken from reference TRBV18 and TRBJ1-4, is NAGVMQNPRHLVRRRGQEARLRCSPMKGHSHVYWYRQLPEEGLKFMVYLQKENIIDESGMPKERFSAEFPKEGPSILRIQQVVRGDSAAYFCASSLGQGTEKLFFGSGTQLSVL.

V usage is TRBV7-2 and J usage is TRBJ2-2; D remains ambiguous. This CDR3 comprises 14 residues. V was shortened by 4 bases and J by 4 bases, with 10 bases between the two germline ends. The V gene's germline CDR1 is SGHTA and CDR2 FQGNSA. The CDR3 here is CASSSRLLTGELFF. The CDR3 DNA is TGTGCCAGCAGCTCAAGACTGCTCACCGGGGAGCTGTTTTTT.

The CDR3: CASSQGSGGADEQFF. CDR3 in DNA: TGCGCCAGCAGCCAAGGAAGCGGGGGGGCGGATGAGCAGTTCTTC. This chain joins TRBV4-3 and TRBJ2-1, with 10 bases identical to TRBD2. CDR1 LGHNA and CDR2 YSLEER come from the germline V gene. This CDR3 contains 15 residues. V gave up 1 base and J gave up 8 bases; unmatched junction bases: 5.

This chain joins TRBV30 and TRBJ1-6, with a weak D call TRBD1 (5 bases). This CDR3 contains 15 residues. Per the germline V gene, CDR1 is GTSNPN and CDR2 is SVGIG (reference sequence). V shed 0 bases and J shed 9 bases, with 15 bases lying between them. The CDR3 DNA follows: TGTGCCTGGAGTGTACTCAGGGAGGATTTTTCACCCCTCCACTTT. Translation gives CAWSVLREDFSPLHF.

The CDR3 loop reads CASSLSGTSNPFEQYF. CDR3 DNA: TGTGCCAGCAGTCTCTCCGGGACTAGCAACCCCTTCGAGCAGTACTTC. The chain recombines TRBV6-6 with TRBJ2-7; 9 positions agree with TRBD2. The V and J ends lost 5 bases and 6 bases, in that order; junction bases with no gene match: 14. This CDR3 spans 16 amino acids. Looked up from germline, CDR1 is MNHNY and CDR2 is SVGAGI (reference sequence).

J is TRBJ1-5 and V is TRBV10-3, with TRBD1 matching over 11 bases. Germline V gene data show CDR1 as ENHRY and CDR2 as SYGVKD. J was trimmed by 1 base and V by 4 bases; bases with no gene match: 3. CDR3 length equals 16 residues. CDR3 sequence reads: CAISGGQGASNQPQHF. DNA for the CDR3: TGTGCCATCAGTGGAGGACAGGGGGCGAGCAATCAGCCCCAGCATTTT.

A single count supports this clone. This chain joins TRBV7-3 and TRBJ2-1, with D possibly TRBD2 on 6 matching bases. Germline V CDR1 and CDR2: SGHTA, FQGTGA. V was cut by 5 bases and J by 1 base, with 15 bases left in between. The CDR3 spans 16 residues. As DNA, the CDR3 is TGTGCCAGCAGCCCCAGGACGGGGGAATCCTACAATGAGCAGTTCTTC. This gives the protein CASSPRTGESYNEQFF.

The chain combines TRBV1 with TRBJ2-7; the DNA was not used to check the table's D call, TRBD1. TRBV1 constitutes a pseudogene. CDR3 length: 19 residues. CDR3 residues: CTSSQGDRVGSRSSYEQYF. As DNA, the CDR3 is TGCACCAGCAGCCAAGGGGACAGGGTGGGTTCTAGGAGCTCCTACGAGCAGTACTTC.

V gene TRBV5-6 combines with J gene TRBJ2-7, with TRBD2 matching over 7 bases. The CDR3 has 12 amino acids. Germline V lookup: CDR1 SGHDT, CDR2 YYEEEE. The ends lost 7 bases at V and 4 bases at J; junction bases unmatched: 5. CDR3: CASSDGGYEQYF. The CDR3 DNA follows: TGTGCCAGCTCAGACGGGGGGTACGAGCAGTACTTC.

The V and J genes are TRBV4-1 and TRBJ1-3, with D maybe TRBD1 (5 bases). The V end lost 4 bases, the J end lost 2 bases, and 9 bases lay between the germline ends. Germline CDR1 MGHRA, CDR2 YSYEKL. There are 14 residues in the CDR3. This CDR3 reads CASSLTDTGNTIYF. CDR3 DNA sequence: TGCGCCAGCAGCCTGACAGATACTGGAAACACCATATATTTT.

This clone turned up a few times. V gene TRBV4-3 combines with J gene TRBJ2-6; 7 bases line up with TRBD2. The ends lost 0 bases at V and 2 bases at J; junction bases unmatched: 1. Germline CDR1 and CDR2: LGHNA and YSLEER. CDR3 length: 16 residues. CDR3 loop: CASSQDGGAGANVLTF. The CDR3 DNA is TGCGCCAGCAGCCAAGATGGGGGGGCTGGGGCCAACGTCCTGACTTTC.

In this sample, this clone turned up once. This chain connects TRBV10-3 to TRBJ1-1, with D possibly being TRBD1 (6 bases). This CDR3 comprises 13 residues. The ends were cut back, 5 bases at V and 4 bases at J, with 11 bases in the middle. The germline V gene encodes CDR1 ENHRY and CDR2 SYGVKD. The CDR3 sequence: CAISQGSPTEAFF. CDR3 in DNA: TGTGCCATCAGTCAGGGGTCGCCCACTGAAGCTTTCTTT.

This sequence joins TRBV30 and TRBJ2-7, with a possible D match to TRBD1 (5 bases). The CDR3 consists of 12 residues. Germline CDR1 reads GTSNPN; CDR2 reads SVGIG (reference sequence). The V end was cut by 1 base, the J end by 3 bases, with 7 bases between. This chain's CDR3 is CAWSEGNYEQYF. Here the CDR3 DNA reads TGTGCCTGGAGTGAGGGGAACTACGAGCAGTACTTC. The full variable domain, its missing parts supplied by reference TRBV30 and TRBJ2-7, is SQTIHQWPATLVQPVGSPLSLECTVEGTSNPNLYWYRQAAGRGLQLLFYSVGIGQISSEVPQNLSASRPQDRQFILSSKKLLLSDSGFYLCAWSEGNYEQYFGPGTRLTVT.

The chain couples TRBV7-2 to TRBJ2-3; D is uncertain. Germline V lookup: CDR1 SGHTA, CDR2 FQGNSA. This CDR3 spans 15 amino acids. Deletions cut 1 base from V and 2 bases from J, with 10 bases between. CDR3 nucleotides: TGTGCCAGCAGCTTAGATGTCACTCTCACAGATACGCAGTATTTT. Amino acid sequence: CASSLDVTLTDTQYF. Complete variable domain (other parts from reference TRBV7-2 and TRBJ2-3): GAGVSQSPSNKVTEKGKDVELRCDPISGHTALYWYRQSLGQGLEFLIYFQGNSAPDKSGLPSDRFSAERTGGSVSTLTIQRTQQEDSAVYLCASSLDVTLTDTQYFGPGTRLTVL.

The chain couples TRBV27 to TRBJ1-5, with D uncertain. This CDR3 is built from 13 residues. Germline-derived CDR1 and CDR2 are MNHEY and SMNVEV (reference sequence). The ends were cut back, 3 bases at V and 10 bases at J, with 13 bases in the middle. The CDR3 protein is CASSLSNSGPQHF. The CDR3 DNA is TGTGCCAGCAGTTTGAGTAATAGCGGACCCCAGCATTTT.